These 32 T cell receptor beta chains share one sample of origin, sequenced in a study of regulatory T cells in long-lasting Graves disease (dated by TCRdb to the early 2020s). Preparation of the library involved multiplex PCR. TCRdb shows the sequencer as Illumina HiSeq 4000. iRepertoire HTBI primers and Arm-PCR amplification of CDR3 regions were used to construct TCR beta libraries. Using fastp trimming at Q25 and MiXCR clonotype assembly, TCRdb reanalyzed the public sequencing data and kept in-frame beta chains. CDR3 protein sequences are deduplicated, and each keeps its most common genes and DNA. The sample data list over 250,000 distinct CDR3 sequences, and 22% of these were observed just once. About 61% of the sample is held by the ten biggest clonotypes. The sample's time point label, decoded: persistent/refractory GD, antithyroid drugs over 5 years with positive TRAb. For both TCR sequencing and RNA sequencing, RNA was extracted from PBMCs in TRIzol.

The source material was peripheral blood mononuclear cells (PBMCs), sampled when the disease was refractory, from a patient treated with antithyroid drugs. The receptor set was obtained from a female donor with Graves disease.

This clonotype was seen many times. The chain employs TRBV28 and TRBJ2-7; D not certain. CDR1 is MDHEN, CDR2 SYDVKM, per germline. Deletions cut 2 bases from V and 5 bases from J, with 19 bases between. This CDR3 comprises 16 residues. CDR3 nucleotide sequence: TGTGCCAGCAGTTTAATGGCCAGCTTATCGTCCAACGAGCAGTACTTC. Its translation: CASSLMASLSSNEQYF.

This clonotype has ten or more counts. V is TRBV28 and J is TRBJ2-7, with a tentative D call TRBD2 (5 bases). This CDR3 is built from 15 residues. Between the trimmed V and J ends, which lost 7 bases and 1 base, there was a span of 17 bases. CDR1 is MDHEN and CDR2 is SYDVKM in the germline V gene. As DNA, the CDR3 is TGTGCCAGCACCCCCGGGGTTCGGGATTCCTACGAGCAGTACTTC. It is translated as CASTPGVRDSYEQYF.

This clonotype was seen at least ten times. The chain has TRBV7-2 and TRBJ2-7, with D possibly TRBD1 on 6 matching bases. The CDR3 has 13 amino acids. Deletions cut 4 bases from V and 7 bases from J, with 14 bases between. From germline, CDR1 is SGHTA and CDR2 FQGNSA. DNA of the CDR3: TGTGCCAGCAGCTCCTACAGGGCGCGGGAGCAGTACTTC. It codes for CASSSYRAREQYF. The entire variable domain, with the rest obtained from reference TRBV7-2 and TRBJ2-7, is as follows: GAGVSQSPSNKVTEKGKDVELRCDPISGHTALYWYRQSLGQGLEFLIYFQGNSAPDKSGLPSDRFSAERTGGSVSTLTIQRTQQEDSAVYLCASSSYRAREQYFGPGTRLTVT.

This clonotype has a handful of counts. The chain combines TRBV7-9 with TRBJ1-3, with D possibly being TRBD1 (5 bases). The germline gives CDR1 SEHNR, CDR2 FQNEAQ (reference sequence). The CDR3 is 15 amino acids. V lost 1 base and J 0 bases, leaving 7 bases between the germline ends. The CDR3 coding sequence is TGTGCCAGCAGCTTAGACCAGGGCTCTGGAAACACCATATATTTT. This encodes CASSLDQGSGNTIYF.

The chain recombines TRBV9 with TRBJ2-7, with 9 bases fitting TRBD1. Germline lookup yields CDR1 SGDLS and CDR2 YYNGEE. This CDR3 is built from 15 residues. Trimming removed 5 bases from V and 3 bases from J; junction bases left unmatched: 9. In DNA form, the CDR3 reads TGTGCCAGCAGTCTACCGGGACAGGGTGGCTACGAGCAGTACTTC. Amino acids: CASSLPGQGGYEQYF.

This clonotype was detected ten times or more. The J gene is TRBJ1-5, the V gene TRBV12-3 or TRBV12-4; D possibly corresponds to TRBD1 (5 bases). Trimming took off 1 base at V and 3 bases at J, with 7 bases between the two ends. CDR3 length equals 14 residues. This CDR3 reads CASSLEGINQPQHF. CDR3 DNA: TGTGCCAGCAGTTTAGAGGGGATCAATCAGCCCCAGCATTTT.

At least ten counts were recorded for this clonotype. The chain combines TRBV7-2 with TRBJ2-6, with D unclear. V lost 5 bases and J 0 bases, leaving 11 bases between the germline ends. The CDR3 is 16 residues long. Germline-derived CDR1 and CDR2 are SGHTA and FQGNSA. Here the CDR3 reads CASSTHTASGANVLTF. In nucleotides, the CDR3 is TGTGCCAGCAGCACACACACAGCCTCTGGGGCCAACGTCCTGACTTTC.

The CDR3 nucleotides are TGTGCCAGCAGCTCTGGACTTGGCGGGAGGATGTACGAGCAGTACTTC. Protein sequence: CASSSGLGGRMYEQYF. The rearrangement links TRBV5-6 to TRBJ2-7; TRBD2 matches at 8 bases. The CDR3 is made up of 16 amino acids. The trim removed 3 bases at V and 4 bases at J, leaving 12 bases unmatched. CDR1 and CDR2 (germline): SGHDT, YYEEEE.

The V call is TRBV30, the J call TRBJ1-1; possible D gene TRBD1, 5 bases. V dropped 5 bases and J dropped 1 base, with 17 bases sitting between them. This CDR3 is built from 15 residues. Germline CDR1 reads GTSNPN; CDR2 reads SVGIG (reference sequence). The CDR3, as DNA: TGTGCCTGGGGCCCGTTGACAGCTTCGAACACTGAAGCTTTCTTT. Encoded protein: CAWGPLTASNTEAFF. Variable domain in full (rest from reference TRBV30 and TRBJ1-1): SQTIHQWPATLVQPVGSPLSLECTVEGTSNPNLYWYRQAAGRGLQLLFYSVGIGQISSEVPQNLSASRPQDRQFILSSKKLLLSDSGFYLCAWGPLTASNTEAFFGQGTRLTVV.

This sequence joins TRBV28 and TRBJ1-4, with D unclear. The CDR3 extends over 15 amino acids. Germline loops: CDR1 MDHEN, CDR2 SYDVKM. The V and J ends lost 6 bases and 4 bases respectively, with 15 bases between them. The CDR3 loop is CASSPTGPLNEKLFF. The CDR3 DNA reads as TGTGCCAGCAGCCCAACCGGGCCTCTTAATGAAAAACTGTTTTTT.

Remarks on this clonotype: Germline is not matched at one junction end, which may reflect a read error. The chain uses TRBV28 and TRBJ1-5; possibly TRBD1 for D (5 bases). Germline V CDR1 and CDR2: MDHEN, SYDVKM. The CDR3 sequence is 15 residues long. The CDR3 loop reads CGSRESGKGHQPQHF. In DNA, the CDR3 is TGTGGCAGCAGGGAATCAGGGAAAGGCCATCAGCCCCAGCATTTT.

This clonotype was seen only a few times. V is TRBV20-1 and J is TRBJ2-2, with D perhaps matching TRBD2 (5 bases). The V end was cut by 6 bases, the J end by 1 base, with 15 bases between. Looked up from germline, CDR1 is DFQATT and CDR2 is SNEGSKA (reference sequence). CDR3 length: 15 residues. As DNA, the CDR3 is TGCAGTGCCCCTTGGAGGACGGTGAACACCGGGGAGCTGTTTTTT. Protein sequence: CSAPWRTVNTGELFF.

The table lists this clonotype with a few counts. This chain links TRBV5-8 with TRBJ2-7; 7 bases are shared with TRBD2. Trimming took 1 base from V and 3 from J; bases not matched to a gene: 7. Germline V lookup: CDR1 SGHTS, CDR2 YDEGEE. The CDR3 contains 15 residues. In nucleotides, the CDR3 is TGTGCCAGCAGCTTGCGGGCGGGAGTCGGCTACGAGCAGTACTTC. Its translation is CASSLRAGVGYEQYF.

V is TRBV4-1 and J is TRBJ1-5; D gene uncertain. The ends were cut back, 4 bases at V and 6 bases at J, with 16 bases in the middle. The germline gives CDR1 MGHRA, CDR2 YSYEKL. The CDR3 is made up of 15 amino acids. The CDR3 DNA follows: TGCGCCAGCAGCCTCCTATTAAGCTTGGGTCAGCCCCAGCATTTT. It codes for CASSLLLSLGQPQHF.

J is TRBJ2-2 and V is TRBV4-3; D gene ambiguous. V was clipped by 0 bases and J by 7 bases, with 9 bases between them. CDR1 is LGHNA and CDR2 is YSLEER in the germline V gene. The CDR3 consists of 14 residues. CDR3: CASSQEPVYGELFF. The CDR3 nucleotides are TGCGCCAGCAGCCAAGAACCGGTTTACGGGGAGCTGTTTTTT.

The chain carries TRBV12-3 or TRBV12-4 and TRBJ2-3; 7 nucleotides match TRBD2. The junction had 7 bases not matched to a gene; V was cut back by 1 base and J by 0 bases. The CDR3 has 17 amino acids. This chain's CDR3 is CASSLVSGTPSTDTQYF. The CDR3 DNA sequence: TGTGCCAGCAGTTTAGTAAGCGGGACCCCTAGCACAGATACGCAGTATTTT.

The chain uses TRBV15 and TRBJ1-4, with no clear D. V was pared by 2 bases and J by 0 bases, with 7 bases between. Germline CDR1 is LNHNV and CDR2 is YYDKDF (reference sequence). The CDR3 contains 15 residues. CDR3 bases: TGTGCCACCAGCAGATCGATTGCAACTAATGAAAAACTGTTTTTT. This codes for CATSRSIATNEKLFF.

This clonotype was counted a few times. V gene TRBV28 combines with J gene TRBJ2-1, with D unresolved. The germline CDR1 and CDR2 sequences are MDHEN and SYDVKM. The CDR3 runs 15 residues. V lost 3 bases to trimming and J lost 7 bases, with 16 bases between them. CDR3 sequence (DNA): TGTGCCAGCAGTTTCCCGGCTAGTGGCATTAATGAGCAGTTCTTC. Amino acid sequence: CASSFPASGINEQFF.

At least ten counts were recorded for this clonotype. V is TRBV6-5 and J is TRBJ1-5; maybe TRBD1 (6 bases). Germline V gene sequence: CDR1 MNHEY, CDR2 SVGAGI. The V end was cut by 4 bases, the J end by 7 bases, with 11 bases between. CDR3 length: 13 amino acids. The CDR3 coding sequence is TGTGCCAGCAGTTCCATTGGACAGCAGCCCCAGCATTTT. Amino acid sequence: CASSSIGQQPQHF.

This CDR3 is CASSLEGSGTRTGELFF. The CDR3 DNA reads as TGCGCCAGCAGCTTGGAAGGTAGCGGGACTCGCACCGGGGAGCTGTTTTTT. The chain is built from TRBV5-1 and TRBJ2-2, with TRBD2 matching over 8 bases. CDR3 length: 17 amino acids. Germline V lookup: CDR1 SGHRS, CDR2 YFSETQ. J was trimmed by 4 bases and V by 0 bases; bases with no gene match: 8.

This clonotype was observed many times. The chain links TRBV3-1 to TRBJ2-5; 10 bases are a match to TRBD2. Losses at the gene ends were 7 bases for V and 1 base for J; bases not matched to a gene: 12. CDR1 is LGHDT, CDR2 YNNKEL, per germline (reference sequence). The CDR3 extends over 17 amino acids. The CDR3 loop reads CASKRLAGALLQETQYF. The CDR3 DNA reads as TGTGCCAGCAAAAGGCTAGCGGGGGCCCTCCTCCAAGAGACCCAGTACTTC.

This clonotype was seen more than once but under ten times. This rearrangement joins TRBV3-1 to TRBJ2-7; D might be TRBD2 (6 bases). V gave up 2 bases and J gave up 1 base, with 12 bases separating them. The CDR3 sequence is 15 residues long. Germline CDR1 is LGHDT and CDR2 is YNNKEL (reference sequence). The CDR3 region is CASSQRGLASYEQYF. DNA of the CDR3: TGTGCCAGCAGCCAACGAGGGCTAGCGTCCTACGAGCAGTACTTC.

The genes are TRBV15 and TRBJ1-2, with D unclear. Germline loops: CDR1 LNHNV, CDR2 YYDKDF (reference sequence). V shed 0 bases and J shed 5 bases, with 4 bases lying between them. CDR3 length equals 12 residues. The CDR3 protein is CATSRDLYGYTF. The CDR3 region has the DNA TGTGCCACCAGCAGAGATTTATATGGCTACACCTTC.

Here the CDR3 DNA reads TGTGCCAGCAGCGCGGGCGGCGCGTACGGGGAGCTGTTTTTT. Translated: CASSAGGAYGELFF. The chain employs TRBV7-9 and TRBJ2-2; D possibly corresponds to TRBD2 (5 bases). Looked up from germline, CDR1 is SEHNR and CDR2 is FQNEAQ (reference sequence). The CDR3 runs to 14 residues. The V end was cut by 5 bases, the J end by 7 bases, with 14 bases between.

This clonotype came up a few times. The chain's CDR3 is CAISPVGIQETQYF. The CDR3 coding sequence is TGTGCCATCAGCCCCGTGGGGATACAAGAGACCCAGTACTTC. The rearrangement uses TRBV10-3 and TRBJ2-5; D is unclear. The CDR3 has 14 residues. Deletions cut 6 bases from V and 2 bases from J, with 13 bases between. Germline V gene data show CDR1 as ENHRY and CDR2 as SYGVKD.

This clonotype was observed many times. As DNA, the CDR3 is TGTGCCAGCAGCCGTCTAAGGGCCAACGTCCTGACTTTC. Its protein is CASSRLRANVLTF. V usage is TRBV28 and J usage is TRBJ2-6; D not resolved. Trimming removed 6 bases from V and 5 bases from J, with 8 bases in between. The CDR3 covers 13 residues. CDR1 and CDR2 (germline): MDHEN, SYDVKM.

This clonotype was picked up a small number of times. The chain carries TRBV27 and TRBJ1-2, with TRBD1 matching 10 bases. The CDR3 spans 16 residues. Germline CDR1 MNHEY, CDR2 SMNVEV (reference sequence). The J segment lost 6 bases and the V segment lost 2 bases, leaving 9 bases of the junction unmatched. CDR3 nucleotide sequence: TGTGCCAGCAGTTTAACCGGGACAGGGGATACTAATGGCTACACCTTC. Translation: CASSLTGTGDTNGYTF.

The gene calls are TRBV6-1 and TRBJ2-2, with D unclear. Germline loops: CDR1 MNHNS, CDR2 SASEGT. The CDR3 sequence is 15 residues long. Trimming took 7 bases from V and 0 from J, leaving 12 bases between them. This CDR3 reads CASTAGNANTGELFF. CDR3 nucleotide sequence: TGTGCCAGCACGGCAGGCAACGCGAACACCGGGGAGCTGTTTTTT.

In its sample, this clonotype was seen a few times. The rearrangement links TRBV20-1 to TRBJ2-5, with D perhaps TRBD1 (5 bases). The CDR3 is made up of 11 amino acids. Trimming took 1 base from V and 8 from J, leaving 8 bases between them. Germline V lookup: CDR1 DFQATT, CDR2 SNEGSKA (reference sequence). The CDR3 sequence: CSARVGPTQYF. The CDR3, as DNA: TGCAGTGCTAGAGTGGGGCCTACCCAGTACTTC.

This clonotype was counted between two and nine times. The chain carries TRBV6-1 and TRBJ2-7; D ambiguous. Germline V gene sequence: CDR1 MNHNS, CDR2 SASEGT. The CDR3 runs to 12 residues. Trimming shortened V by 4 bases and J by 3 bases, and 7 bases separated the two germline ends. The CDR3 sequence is CASSAFYYEQYF. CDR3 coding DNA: TGTGCCAGCAGTGCGTTCTACTACGAGCAGTACTTC.

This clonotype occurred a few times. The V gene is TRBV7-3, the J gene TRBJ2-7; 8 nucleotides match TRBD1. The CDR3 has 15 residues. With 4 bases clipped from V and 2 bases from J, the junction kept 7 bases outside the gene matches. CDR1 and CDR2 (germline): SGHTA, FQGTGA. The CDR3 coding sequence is TGTGCCAGCAGCTCCCCCGGGACAGGTACCTACGAGCAGTACTTC. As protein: CASSSPGTGTYEQYF.

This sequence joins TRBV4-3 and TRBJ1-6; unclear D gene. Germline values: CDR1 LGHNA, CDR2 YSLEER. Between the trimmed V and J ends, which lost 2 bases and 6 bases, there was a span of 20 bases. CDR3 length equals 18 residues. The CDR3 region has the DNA TGCGCCAGCAGCCAATCCGCCGGGGAAGGAGTTATTAATTCACCCCTCCACTTT. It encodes CASSQSAGEGVINSPLHF.